The entry that follows covers one TCR beta chain sequence. The sample comes from a study of blood T cell repertoires in COVID-19. Looking at the study overall: There were acute and convalescent COVID-19 samples, and they came from the United States, Italy and Spain. PBMCs, B-cell-depleted T cells, or T cells were the source of the cDNA or gDNA that made up the material.

Authors' data handling: Reference gene primer amplification gave nucleated cell count estimates. Assay: immunoSEQ multiplex PCR; the TCRdb copy retains only in-frame clones and omits some. V, J and clone size derive from that table, while D and trimming were established from the DNA sequence. Of about 260,000 clones in the sample, approximately 80% were seen once. The CDR3 extends over 12 amino acids. V shed 6 bases and J shed 2 bases, with 8 bases lying between them. Sequenced input: peripheral blood. This clonotype originated in a man aged 55-75 years with acute or convalescent COVID-19. The chain is built from TRBV12-3 or TRBV12-4 and TRBJ2-7, with no clear D. CDR3 protein: CASSYAPYEQYF. In DNA, the CDR3 is TGTGCCAGCAGCTATGCTCCCTACGAGCAGTACTTC.